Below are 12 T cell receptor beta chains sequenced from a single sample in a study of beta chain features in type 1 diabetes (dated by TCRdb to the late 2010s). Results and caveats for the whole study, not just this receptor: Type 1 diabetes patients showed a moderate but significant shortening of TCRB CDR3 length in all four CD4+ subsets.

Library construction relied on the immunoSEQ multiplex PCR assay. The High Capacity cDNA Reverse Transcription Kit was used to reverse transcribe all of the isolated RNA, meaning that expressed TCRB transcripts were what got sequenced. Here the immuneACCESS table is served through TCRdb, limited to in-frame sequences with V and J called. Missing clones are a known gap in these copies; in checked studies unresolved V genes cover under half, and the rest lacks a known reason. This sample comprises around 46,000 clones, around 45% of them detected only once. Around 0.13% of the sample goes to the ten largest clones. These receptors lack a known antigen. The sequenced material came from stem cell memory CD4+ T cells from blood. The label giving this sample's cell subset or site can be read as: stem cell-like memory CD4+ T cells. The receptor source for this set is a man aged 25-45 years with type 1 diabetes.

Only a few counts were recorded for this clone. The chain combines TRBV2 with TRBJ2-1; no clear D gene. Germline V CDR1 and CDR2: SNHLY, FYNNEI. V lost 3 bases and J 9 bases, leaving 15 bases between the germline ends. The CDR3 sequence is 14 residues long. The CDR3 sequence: CASSDTTILGEQFF. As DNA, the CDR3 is TGTGCCAGCAGTGACACTACCATCTTAGGTGAGCAGTTCTTC.

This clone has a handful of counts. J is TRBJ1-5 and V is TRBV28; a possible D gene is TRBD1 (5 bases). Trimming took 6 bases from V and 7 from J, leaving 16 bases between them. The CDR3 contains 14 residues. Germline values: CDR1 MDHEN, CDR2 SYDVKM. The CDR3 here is CASRAGGTGQPQHF. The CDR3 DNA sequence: TGTGCCAGCAGAGCCGGGGGAACGGGCCAGCCCCAGCATTTT.

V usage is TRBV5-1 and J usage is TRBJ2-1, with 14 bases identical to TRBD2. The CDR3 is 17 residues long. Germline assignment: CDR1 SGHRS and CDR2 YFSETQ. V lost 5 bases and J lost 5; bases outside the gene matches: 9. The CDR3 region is CASSRGQGLAGDNEQFF. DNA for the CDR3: TGCGCCAGCAGTCGGGGCCAGGGACTAGCGGGAGACAATGAGCAGTTCTTC.

CDR3 amino acids: CASRRAESTDTQYF. The CDR3 DNA reads TGTGCCAGCCGGAGGGCAGAGAGCACAGATACGCAGTATTTT. The chain uses TRBV2 and TRBJ2-3; weak D call: TRBD2 (6 bases). V shed 8 bases and J shed 0 bases, with 12 bases lying between them. Germline values: CDR1 SNHLY, CDR2 FYNNEI. The CDR3 spans 14 residues.

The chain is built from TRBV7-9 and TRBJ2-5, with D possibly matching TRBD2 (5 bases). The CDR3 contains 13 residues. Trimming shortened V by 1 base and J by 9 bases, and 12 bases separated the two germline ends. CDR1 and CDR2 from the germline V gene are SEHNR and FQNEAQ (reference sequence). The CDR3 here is CASSLVGIGAQYF. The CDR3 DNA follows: TGTGCCAGCAGCTTAGTCGGGATTGGTGCCCAGTACTTC.

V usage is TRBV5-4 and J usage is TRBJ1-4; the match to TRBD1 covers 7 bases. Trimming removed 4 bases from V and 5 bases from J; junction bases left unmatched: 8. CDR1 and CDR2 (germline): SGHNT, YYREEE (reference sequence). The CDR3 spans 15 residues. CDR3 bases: TGTGCCAGCAGCCCGACGGGACAGAGGAATGAAAAACTGTTTTTT. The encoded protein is CASSPTGQRNEKLFF.

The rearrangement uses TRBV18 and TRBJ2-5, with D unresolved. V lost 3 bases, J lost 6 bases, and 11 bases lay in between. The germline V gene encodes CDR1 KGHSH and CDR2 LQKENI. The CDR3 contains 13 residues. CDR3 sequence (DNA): TGTGCCAGCTCACCGCCGGGTGAAAAGACCCAGTACTTC. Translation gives CASSPPGEKTQYF.

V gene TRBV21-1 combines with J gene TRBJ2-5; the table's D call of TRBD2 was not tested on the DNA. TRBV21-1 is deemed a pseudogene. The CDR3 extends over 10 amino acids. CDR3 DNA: TGTGCCAGCAGAGGAGGGACCCAGTACTTC. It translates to CASRGGTQYF.

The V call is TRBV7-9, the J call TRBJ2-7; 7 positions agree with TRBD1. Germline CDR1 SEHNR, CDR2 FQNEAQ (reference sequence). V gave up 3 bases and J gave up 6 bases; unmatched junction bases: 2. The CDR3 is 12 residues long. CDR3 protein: CASSFDRVEQYF. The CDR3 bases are TGTGCCAGCAGCTTCGACAGGGTCGAGCAGTACTTC.

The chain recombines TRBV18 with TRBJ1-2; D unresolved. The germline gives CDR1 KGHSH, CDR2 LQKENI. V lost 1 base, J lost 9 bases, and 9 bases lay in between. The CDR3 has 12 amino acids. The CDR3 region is CASSPRRDRYTF. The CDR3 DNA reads TGTGCCAGCTCACCACGTCGGGATCGCTACACCTTC.

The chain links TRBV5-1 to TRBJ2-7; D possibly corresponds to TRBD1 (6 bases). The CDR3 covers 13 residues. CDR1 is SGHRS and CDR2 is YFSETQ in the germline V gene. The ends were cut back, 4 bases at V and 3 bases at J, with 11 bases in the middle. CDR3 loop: CASSPGQYYEQYF. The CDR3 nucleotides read TGCGCCAGCAGCCCAGGACAGTACTACGAGCAGTACTTC.

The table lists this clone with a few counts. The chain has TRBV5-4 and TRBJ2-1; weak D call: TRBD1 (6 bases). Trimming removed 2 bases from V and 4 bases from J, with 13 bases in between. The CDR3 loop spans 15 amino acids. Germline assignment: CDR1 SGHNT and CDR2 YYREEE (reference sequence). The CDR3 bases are TGTGCCAGCAGCTTAGTCCAGGGGACGTACAATGAGCAGTTCTTC. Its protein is CASSLVQGTYNEQFF.